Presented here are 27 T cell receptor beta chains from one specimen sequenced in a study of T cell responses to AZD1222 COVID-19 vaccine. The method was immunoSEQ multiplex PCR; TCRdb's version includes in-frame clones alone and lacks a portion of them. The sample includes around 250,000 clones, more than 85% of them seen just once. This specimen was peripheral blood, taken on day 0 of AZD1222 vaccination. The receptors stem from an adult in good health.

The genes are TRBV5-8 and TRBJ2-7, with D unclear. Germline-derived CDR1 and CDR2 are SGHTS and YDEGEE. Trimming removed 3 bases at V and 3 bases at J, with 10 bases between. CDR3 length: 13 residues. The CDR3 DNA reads TGTGCCAGCAGCTGGGCCCCCAGCTACGAGCAGTACTTC. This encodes CASSWAPSYEQYF.

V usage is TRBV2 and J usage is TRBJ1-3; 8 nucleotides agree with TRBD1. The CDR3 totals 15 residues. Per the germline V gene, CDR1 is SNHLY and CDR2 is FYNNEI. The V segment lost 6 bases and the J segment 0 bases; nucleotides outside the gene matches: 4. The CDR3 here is CASSAGTGSGNTIYF. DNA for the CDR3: TGTGCCAGCAGCGCCGGGACAGGCTCTGGAAACACCATATATTTT.

The CDR3 nucleotides read TGTGCCAGCAGCCACATAGAGACCCAGTACTTC. Amino acids: CASSHIETQYF. The rearrangement uses TRBV7-2 and TRBJ2-5; D gene unclear. The CDR3 length is 11 residues. CDR1 is SGHTA and CDR2 is FQGNSA in the germline V gene. The V gene lost 5 bases and the J gene lost 4 bases, with 5 bases spanning the gap.

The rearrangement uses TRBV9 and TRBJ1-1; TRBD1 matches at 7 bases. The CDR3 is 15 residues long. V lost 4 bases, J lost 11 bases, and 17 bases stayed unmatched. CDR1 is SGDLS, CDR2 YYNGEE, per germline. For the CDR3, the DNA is TGTGCCAGCAGCCCCAAGGGGGCAGTCCCGAGCCTGGCTTTCTTT. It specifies CASSPKGAVPSLAFF. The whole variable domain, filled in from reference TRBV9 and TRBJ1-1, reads DSGVTQTPKHLITATGQRVTLRCSPRSGDLSVYWYQQSLDQGLQFLIQYYNGEERAKGNILERFSAQQFPDLHSELNLSSLELGDSALYFCASSPKGAVPSLAFFGQGTRLTVV.

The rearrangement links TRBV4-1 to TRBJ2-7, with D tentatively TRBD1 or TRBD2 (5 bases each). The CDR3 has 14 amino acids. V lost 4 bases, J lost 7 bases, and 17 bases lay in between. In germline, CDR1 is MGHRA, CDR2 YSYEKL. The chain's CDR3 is CASSPRDRPLEQYF. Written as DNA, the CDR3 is TGCGCCAGCAGCCCCCGGGACCGACCTTTGGAGCAGTACTTC.

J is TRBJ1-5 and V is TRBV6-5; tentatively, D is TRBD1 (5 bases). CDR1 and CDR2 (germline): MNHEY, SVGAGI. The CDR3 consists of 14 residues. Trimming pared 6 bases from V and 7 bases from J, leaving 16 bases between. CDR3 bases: TGTGCCAGCAGACATGGGGCTATGAGGCAGCCCCAGCATTTT. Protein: CASRHGAMRQPQHF.

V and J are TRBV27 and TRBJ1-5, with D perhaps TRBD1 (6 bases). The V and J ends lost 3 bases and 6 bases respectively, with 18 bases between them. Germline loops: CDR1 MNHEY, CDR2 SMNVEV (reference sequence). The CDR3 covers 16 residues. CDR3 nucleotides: TGTGCCAGCAGTTTTTGGCCTTACAGGGTAGGTCAGCCCCAGCATTTT. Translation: CASSFWPYRVGQPQHF.

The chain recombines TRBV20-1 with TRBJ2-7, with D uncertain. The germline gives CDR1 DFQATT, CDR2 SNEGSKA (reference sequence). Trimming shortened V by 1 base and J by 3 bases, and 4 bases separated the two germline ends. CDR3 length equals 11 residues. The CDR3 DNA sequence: TGCAGTGCTAGAGCCGACTACGAGCAGTACTTC. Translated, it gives CSARADYEQYF.

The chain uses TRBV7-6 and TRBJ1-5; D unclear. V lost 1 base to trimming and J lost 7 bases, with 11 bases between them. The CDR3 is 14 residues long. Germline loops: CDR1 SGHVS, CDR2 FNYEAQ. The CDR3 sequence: CASSLGLPGQPQHF. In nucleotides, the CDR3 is TGTGCCAGCAGCTTAGGCTTACCGGGCCAGCCCCAGCATTTT.

CDR3 sequence (DNA): TGTGCTAGTGGTTTACTTCCTAATGAGCAGTTCTTC. It codes for CASGLLPNEQFF. The gene calls are TRBV12-5 and TRBJ2-1; unclear D gene. The CDR3 is 12 residues long. The V end was cut by 3 bases, the J end by 7 bases, with 7 bases between. Looked up from germline, CDR1 is LGHNT and CDR2 is FRNRAP. Variable domain in full (rest from reference TRBV12-5 and TRBJ2-1): DARVTQTPRHKVTEMGQEVTMRCQPILGHNTVFWYRQTMMQGLELLAYFRNRAPLDDSGMPKDRFSAEMPDATLATLKIQPSEPRDSAVYFCASGLLPNEQFFGPGTRLTVL.

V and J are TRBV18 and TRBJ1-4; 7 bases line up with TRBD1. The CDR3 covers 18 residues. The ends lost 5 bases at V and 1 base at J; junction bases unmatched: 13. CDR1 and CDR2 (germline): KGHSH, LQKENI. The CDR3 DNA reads TGTGCCAGCTCATCCCGTTCAGGGGGGGACGGAACTAATGAAAAACTGTTTTTT. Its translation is CASSSRSGGDGTNEKLFF.

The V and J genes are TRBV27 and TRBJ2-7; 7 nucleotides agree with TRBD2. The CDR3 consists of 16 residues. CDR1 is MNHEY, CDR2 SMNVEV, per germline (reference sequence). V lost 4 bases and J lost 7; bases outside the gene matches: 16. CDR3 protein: CASSSMSRGRAGEQYF. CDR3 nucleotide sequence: TGTGCCAGCAGTTCCATGTCCCGAGGGAGGGCCGGAGAGCAGTACTTC.

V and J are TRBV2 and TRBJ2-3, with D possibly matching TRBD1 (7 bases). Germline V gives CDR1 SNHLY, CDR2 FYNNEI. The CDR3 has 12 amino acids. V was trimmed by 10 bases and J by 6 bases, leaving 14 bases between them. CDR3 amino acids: CATGQEGDTQYF. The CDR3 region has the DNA TGTGCCACCGGACAGGAGGGGGATACGCAGTATTTT. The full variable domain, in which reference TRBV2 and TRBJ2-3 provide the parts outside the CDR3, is EPEVTQTPSHQVTQMGQEVILRCVPISNHLYFYWYRQILGQKVEFLVSFYNNEISEKSEIFDDQFSVERPDGSNFTLKIRSTKLEDSAMYFCATGQEGDTQYFGPGTRLTVL.

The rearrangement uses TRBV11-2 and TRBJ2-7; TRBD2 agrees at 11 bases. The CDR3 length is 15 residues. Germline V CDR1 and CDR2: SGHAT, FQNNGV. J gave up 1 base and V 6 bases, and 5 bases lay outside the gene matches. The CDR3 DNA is TGTGCCAGCAGACCATCTAGCGGGAGGTCCTACGAGCAGTACTTC. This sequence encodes CASRPSSGRSYEQYF.

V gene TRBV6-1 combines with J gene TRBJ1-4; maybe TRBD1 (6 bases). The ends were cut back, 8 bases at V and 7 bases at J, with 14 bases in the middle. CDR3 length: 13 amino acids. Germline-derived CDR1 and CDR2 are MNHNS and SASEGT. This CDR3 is CASGGGGFEKLFF. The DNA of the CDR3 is TGTGCCAGCGGTGGTGGGGGCTTTGAAAAACTGTTTTTT.

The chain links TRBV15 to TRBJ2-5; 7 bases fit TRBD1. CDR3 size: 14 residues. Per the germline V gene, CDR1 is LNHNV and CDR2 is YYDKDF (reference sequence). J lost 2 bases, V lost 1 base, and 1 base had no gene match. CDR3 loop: CATSRGGQQETQYF. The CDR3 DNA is TGTGCCACCAGCAGAGGGGGACAGCAAGAGACCCAGTACTTC. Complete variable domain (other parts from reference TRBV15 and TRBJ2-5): DAMVIQNPRYQVTQFGKPVTLSCSQTLNHNVMYWYQQKSSQAPKLLFHYYDKDFNNEADTPDNFQSRRPNTSFCFLDIRSPGLGDTAMYLCATSRGGQQETQYFGPGTRLLVL.

The CDR3 here is CASRELGQGSPLHF. The CDR3 nucleotides read TGTGCCAGCAGAGAGTTGGGACAGGGCTCACCCCTCCACTTT. The chain carries TRBV2 and TRBJ1-6, with 9 bases fitting TRBD1. V trimming: 6 bases; J trimming: 10 bases; junction bases outside the gene matches: 7. The CDR3 totals 14 residues. Germline CDR1 and CDR2: SNHLY and FYNNEI.

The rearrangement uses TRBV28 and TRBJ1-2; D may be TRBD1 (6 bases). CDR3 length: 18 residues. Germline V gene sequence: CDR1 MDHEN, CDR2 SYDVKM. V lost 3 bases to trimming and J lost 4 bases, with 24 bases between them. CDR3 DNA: TGTGCCAGCAGTTTTAATAACGCGTTCAGGGGCTGGGGCTATGGCTACACCTTC. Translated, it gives CASSFNNAFRGWGYGYTF.

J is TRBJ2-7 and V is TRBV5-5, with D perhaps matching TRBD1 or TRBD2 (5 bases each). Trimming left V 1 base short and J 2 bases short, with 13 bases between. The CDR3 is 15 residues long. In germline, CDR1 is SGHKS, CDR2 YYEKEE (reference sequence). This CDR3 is CASSLPGTETYEQYF. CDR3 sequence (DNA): TGTGCCAGCAGCTTGCCGGGGACGGAGACCTACGAGCAGTACTTC.

The CDR3 region is CASSALAGGADTQYF. The CDR3 region has the DNA TGTGCCAGCAGCGCATTAGCGGGAGGTGCAGATACGCAGTATTTT. The chain combines TRBV7-9 with TRBJ2-3; TRBD2 matches at 10 bases. This CDR3 is built from 15 residues. The germline CDR1 and CDR2 sequences are SEHNR and FQNEAQ (reference sequence). Germline trimming cut 5 bases from V and 4 bases from J; bases unmatched to any gene: 6.

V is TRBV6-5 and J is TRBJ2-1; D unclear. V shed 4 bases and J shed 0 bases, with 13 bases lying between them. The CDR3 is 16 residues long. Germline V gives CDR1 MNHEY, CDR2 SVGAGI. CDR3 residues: CASSSTPPSSYNEQFF. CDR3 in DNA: TGTGCCAGCAGTTCGACACCCCCGAGCTCCTACAATGAGCAGTTCTTC.

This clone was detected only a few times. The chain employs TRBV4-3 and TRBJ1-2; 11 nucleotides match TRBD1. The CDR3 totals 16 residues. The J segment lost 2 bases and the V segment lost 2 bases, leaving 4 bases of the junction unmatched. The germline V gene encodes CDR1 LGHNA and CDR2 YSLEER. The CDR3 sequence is CASSQHRDRGNYGYTF. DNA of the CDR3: TGCGCCAGCAGCCAACACCGGGACAGGGGGAACTATGGCTACACCTTC.

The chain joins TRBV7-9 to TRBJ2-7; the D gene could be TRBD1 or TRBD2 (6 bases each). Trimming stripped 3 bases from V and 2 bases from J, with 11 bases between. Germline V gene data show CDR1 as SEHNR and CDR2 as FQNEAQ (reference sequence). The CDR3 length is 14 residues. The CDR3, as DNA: TGTGCCAGCAGCTTGGAGGGGGTCCCCTACGAGCAGTACTTC. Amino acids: CASSLEGVPYEQYF.

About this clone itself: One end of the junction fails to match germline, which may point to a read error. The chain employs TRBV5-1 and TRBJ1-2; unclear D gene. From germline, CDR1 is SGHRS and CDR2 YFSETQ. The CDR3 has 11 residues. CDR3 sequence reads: CASSLPSHPPF. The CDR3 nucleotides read TGCGCCAGCAGCTTGCCGTCCCATCCCCCCTTC.

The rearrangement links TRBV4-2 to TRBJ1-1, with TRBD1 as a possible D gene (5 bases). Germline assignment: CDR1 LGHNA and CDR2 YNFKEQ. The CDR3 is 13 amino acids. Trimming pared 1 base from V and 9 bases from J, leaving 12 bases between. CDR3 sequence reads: CASSQGTSEKAFF. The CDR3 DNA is TGTGCCAGCAGCCAAGGGACATCAGAAAAAGCTTTCTTT.

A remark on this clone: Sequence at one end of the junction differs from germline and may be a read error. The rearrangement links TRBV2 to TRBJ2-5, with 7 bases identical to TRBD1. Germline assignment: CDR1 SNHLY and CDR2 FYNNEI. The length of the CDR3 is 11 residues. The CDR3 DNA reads TGTGCCAGCAGTGAAGGAGACAGGGTACACTTC. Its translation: CASSEGDRVHF.

CDR3 coding DNA: TGTGCCAGCAGTTACCGGACAGGGCATGGCTACACCTTC. Translating it yields CASSYRTGHGYTF. V is TRBV6-5 and J is TRBJ1-2; 8 bases agree with TRBD1. Germline-derived CDR1 and CDR2 are MNHEY and SVGAGI. V was pared by 2 bases and J by 6 bases, with 2 bases of the junction left unmatched. The CDR3 is 13 amino acids.